This TCR beta chain emerged from a study of cytomegalovirus exposure and HLA in healthy donors. Study outcomes and limitations: The study found most TCR sequences rare, yet found some public TCRs in many donors.

A remark on this clone: Its antigen is unknown.

Vbeta (60) and Jbeta (13) primers were used in the PCR. Clones were sequenced by immunoSEQ multiplex PCR, and TCRdb holds only the in-frame ones, with some missing. The sample contains roughly 130,000 clones, about 78% of which appear only once. The CDR3 is made up of 11 amino acids. V dropped 6 bases and J dropped 8 bases, with 8 bases sitting between them. The germline CDR1 and CDR2 sequences are SNHLY and FYNNEI. The sequence was obtained from a human donor in good health. V is TRBV2 and J is TRBJ2-1, with unresolved D. The sequencing input was PBMCs. The DNA of the CDR3 is TGTGCCAGCAGCGCTAAGTATGAGCAGTTCTTC. It specifies CASSAKYEQFF.